Presented here are 11 T cell receptor beta chains from one specimen sequenced in a study of cytomegalovirus exposure and HLA in healthy donors. This PCR relied on a set of 60 Vbeta primers and 13 Jbeta primers. Libraries were prepared by immunoSEQ multiplex PCR; TCRdb keeps only in-frame clonotypes and omits some of them. The data hold about 140,000 clones, with approximately 84% observed a single time. The sequencing input was PBMCs. These TCRs come from a man aged 30-40 years in good health and CMV-seropositive.

The chain combines TRBV7-9 with TRBJ2-2; D is possibly TRBD2 (5 bases). The CDR3 totals 16 residues. The germline gives CDR1 SEHNR, CDR2 FQNEAQ (reference sequence). V shed 5 bases and J shed 1 base, with 14 bases lying between them. The CDR3 is CASSPTHGGNTGELFF. The CDR3 nucleotides are TGTGCCAGCAGCCCAACCCATGGAGGGAACACCGGGGAGCTGTTTTTT.

The V call is TRBV2, the J call TRBJ2-2; D is possibly TRBD1 (6 bases). This CDR3 has 16 residues. From germline, CDR1 is SNHLY and CDR2 FYNNEI. V lost 0 bases and J 6 bases, leaving 14 bases between the germline ends. The CDR3 region has the DNA TGTGCCAGCAGTGAAGCGCCGGACAGTGGGTCCGGGGAGCTGTTTTTT. Protein product: CASSEAPDSGSGELFF.

V gene TRBV30 combines with J gene TRBJ1-5; D gene unclear. The CDR3 runs 13 residues. V lost 5 bases, J lost 3 bases, and 11 bases lay in between. CDR1 GTSNPN and CDR2 SVGIG come from the germline V gene (reference sequence). The CDR3 here is CAWGETNNQPQHF. Written as DNA, the CDR3 is TGTGCCTGGGGGGAGACCAACAATCAGCCCCAGCATTTT. Complete variable domain (other parts from reference TRBV30 and TRBJ1-5): SQTIHQWPATLVQPVGSPLSLECTVEGTSNPNLYWYRQAAGRGLQLLFYSVGIGQISSEVPQNLSASRPQDRQFILSSKKLLLSDSGFYLCAWGETNNQPQHFGDGTRLSIL.

The V call is TRBV2, the J call TRBJ1-1; D unclear. This CDR3 is 13 amino acids long. The ends were cut back, 5 bases at V and 0 bases at J, with 7 bases in the middle. CDR1 SNHLY and CDR2 FYNNEI come from the germline V gene. The CDR3 nucleotides are TGTGCCAGCAGTTCAGGAATGAACACTGAAGCTTTCTTT. It codes for CASSSGMNTEAFF.

The chain has TRBV28 and TRBJ2-2; possibly TRBD1 for D (5 bases). CDR1 is MDHEN and CDR2 is SYDVKM in the germline V gene. The germline V and J ends were trimmed by 4 bases and 4 bases, with 10 bases remaining between them. This CDR3 contains 14 residues. The CDR3, as DNA: TGTGCCAGCAGTTGGGCAGGGATCACCGGGGAGCTGTTTTTT. Translated: CASSWAGITGELFF.

The rearrangement links TRBV18 to TRBJ1-5; D is possibly TRBD1 (5 bases). V was cut by 4 bases and J by 12 bases, with 16 bases left in between. This CDR3 has 13 amino acids. In germline, CDR1 is KGHSH, CDR2 LQKENI. The CDR3 reads CASSLGTLQFQHF. The DNA for the CDR3 is TGTGCCAGCTCACTCGGGACTCTCCAGTTCCAGCATTTT.

The J gene is TRBJ2-7, the V gene TRBV27; 11 nucleotides agree with TRBD2. Trimming cost V 6 bases and J 6 bases; bases outside gene matches: 10. CDR3 length: 15 amino acids. CDR1 MNHEY and CDR2 SMNVEV come from the germline V gene (reference sequence). The CDR3 is CASRLLAGDTGEQYF. DNA for the CDR3: TGTGCCAGCAGGCTACTAGCGGGAGATACGGGCGAGCAGTACTTC.

The CDR3 coding sequence is TGTGCCAGTAGTACTGACAGGTTCTATGGCTACACCTTC. Translation gives CASSTDRFYGYTF. V and J are TRBV19 and TRBJ1-2; D is perhaps TRBD1 (6 bases). This CDR3 region has 13 residues. Germline V gives CDR1 LNHDA, CDR2 SQIVND (reference sequence). Trimming cost V 4 bases and J 4 bases, with 10 bases left between them.

This chain uses TRBV12-5 with TRBJ2-3; D unresolved. Deletions cut 2 bases from V and 6 bases from J, with 9 bases between. The V gene's germline CDR1 is LGHNT and CDR2 FRNRAP. This CDR3 comprises 13 residues. CDR3 nucleotide sequence: TGTGCTAGTGGTTTGTCCCCCTCTGATACGCAGTATTTT. Its protein is CASGLSPSDTQYF.

The chain uses TRBV2 and TRBJ1-5; no reliable D call. Germline CDR1 and CDR2: SNHLY and FYNNEI. Trimming removed 6 bases at V and 7 bases at J, with 16 bases between. The CDR3 extends over 14 amino acids. The CDR3 DNA reads TGTGCCAGCAGGAGAACTACCTCGGGGCAGCCCCAGCATTTT. Translated: CASRRTTSGQPQHF.

The J gene is TRBJ2-7, the V gene TRBV18; TRBD2 matches at 9 bases. CDR1 and CDR2 (germline): KGHSH, LQKENI. V was clipped by 5 bases and J by 0 bases; unmatched bases: 5. CDR3 length: 15 amino acids. The CDR3 sequence: CASSKASGTSYEQYF. For the CDR3, the DNA is TGTGCCAGCTCAAAGGCTAGCGGGACCTCCTACGAGCAGTACTTC. Full variable domain (remainder filled in from reference TRBV18 and TRBJ2-7): NAGVMQNPRHLVRRRGQEARLRCSPMKGHSHVYWYRQLPEEGLKFMVYLQKENIIDESGMPKERFSAEFPKEGPSILRIQQVVRGDSAAYFCASSKASGTSYEQYFGPGTRLTVT.